The 32 T cell receptor beta chains reported below all come from one sample, sequenced in a study of OX40 agonist ivuxolimab in advanced cancers. Clones were sequenced by immunoSEQ multiplex PCR, and TCRdb holds only the in-frame ones, with some missing. The data show fewer than 25,000 clones, roughly three quarters seen once. The specimen comprised CD4+ or CD8+ T cells sorted from blood, sampled in a trial of the OX40 agonist ivuxolimab. These receptors originate from an adult with an advanced solid tumor such as melanoma, head and neck, liver or kidney cancer.

V gene TRBV7-2 combines with J gene TRBJ1-2; 7 bases align to TRBD1. This CDR3 is built from 12 residues. V was pared by 9 bases and J by 8 bases, with 9 bases of the junction left unmatched. CDR1 and CDR2 (germline): SGHTA, FQGNSA. CDR3 in amino acids: CASSWTGGGYTF. CDR3 in DNA: TGTGCCAGTTCGTGGACAGGCGGGGGCTACACCTTC.

This clone was seen more than once but under ten times. The CDR3 spells CASSQAVGSIDEQYF. For the CDR3, the DNA is TGCGCCAGCAGCCAAGCAGTAGGGAGCATAGACGAGCAGTACTTC. The chain couples TRBV4-3 to TRBJ2-7; the D gene is possibly TRBD2 (5 bases). The CDR3 totals 15 residues. V lost 1 base, J lost 5 bases, and 15 bases lay in between. CDR1 LGHNA and CDR2 YSLEER come from the germline V gene.

The genes are TRBV9 and TRBJ2-3; TRBD2 aligns across 11 bases. The J segment lost 5 bases and the V segment lost 4 bases, leaving 6 bases of the junction unmatched. The germline gives CDR1 SGDLS, CDR2 YYNGEE. The CDR3 spans 15 residues. CDR3 sequence reads: CASSQTSGTVDTQYF. The CDR3, as DNA: TGTGCCAGCAGCCAGACTAGCGGGACTGTAGATACGCAGTATTTT.

This clone is labeled as medium-sized. The gene calls are TRBV5-1 and TRBJ1-5; D is ambiguous. From germline, CDR1 is SGHRS and CDR2 YFSETQ. The CDR3 consists of 16 residues. V was pared by 2 bases and J by 5 bases, with 17 bases between. The CDR3 bases are TGCGCCAGCAGCTTTGGGCGGACCCCCGCCCATCAGCCCCAGCATTTT. Translating gives CASSFGRTPAHQPQHF.

This clone has just one count. The V and J genes are TRBV5-6 and TRBJ2-1; D perhaps matches TRBD2 (6 bases). The ends were cut back, 2 bases at V and 7 bases at J, with 13 bases in the middle. Germline values: CDR1 SGHDT, CDR2 YYEEEE. This CDR3 region has 14 residues. CDR3 protein: CASSFGTGVNEQFF. The CDR3 DNA reads as TGTGCCAGCAGCTTCGGGACTGGTGTGAATGAGCAGTTCTTC. Full variable domain (rest looked up from reference TRBV5-6 and TRBJ2-1): DAGVTQSPTHLIKTRGQQVTLRCSPKSGHDTVSWYQQALGQGPQFIFQYYEEEERQRGNFPDRFSGHQFPNYSSELNVNALLLGDSALYLCASSFGTGVNEQFFGPGTRLTVL.

The count of this clone is one. The chain recombines TRBV19 with TRBJ2-3; the D gene could be TRBD1 or TRBD2 (5 bases each). Trimming left V 3 bases short and J 11 bases short, with 9 bases between. CDR3 size: 11 residues. Per germline, CDR1 LNHDA and CDR2 SQIVND (reference sequence). CDR3 in amino acids: CASSIGDGQYF. CDR3 bases: TGTGCCAGTAGTATCGGGGACGGGCAGTATTTT.

The chain employs TRBV19 and TRBJ1-1; D not resolved. CDR3 size: 13 residues. Trimming left V 4 bases short and J 1 base short, with 7 bases between. Germline CDR1 LNHDA, CDR2 SQIVND (reference sequence). The CDR3 loop reads CASSKGRNTEAFF. The CDR3 region has the DNA TGTGCCAGTAGTAAAGGCAGGAACACTGAAGCTTTCTTT.

This chain links TRBV4-3 with TRBJ1-1, with a possible D match to TRBD1 (5 bases). The germline V gene encodes CDR1 LGHNA and CDR2 YSLEER. This CDR3 spans 14 amino acids. V lost 0 bases to trimming and J lost 4 bases, with 9 bases between them. In DNA form, the CDR3 reads TGCGCCAGCAGCCAAGAGGGAGGGGCCACTGAAGCTTTCTTT. This codes for CASSQEGGATEAFF.

This rearrangement joins TRBV30 to TRBJ2-6; unclear D gene. Trimming removed 0 bases at V and 0 bases at J, with 9 bases between. Germline CDR1 GTSNPN, CDR2 SVGIG (reference sequence). The CDR3 loop spans 16 amino acids. The CDR3 sequence is CAWSVTWTSGANVLTF. In DNA, the CDR3 is TGTGCCTGGAGTGTAACTTGGACCTCTGGGGCCAACGTCCTGACTTTC.

This clone was observed a handful of times. One junction end does not reproduce the germline sequence, and a read error may be involved. V and J are TRBV5-4 and TRBJ1-1, with D possibly being TRBD1 (5 bases). Per the germline V gene, CDR1 is SGHNT and CDR2 is YYREEE (reference sequence). The CDR3 runs to 16 residues. Here the CDR3 DNA reads TGCGCCAGCAGCCAAGTAGTGGACACACTATTCACTGAAGCTTTCTTT. It encodes CASSQVVDTLFTEAFF.

In regard to this clone: Other DNA sequences in the same sample also yield this CDR3. The J gene is TRBJ2-3, the V gene TRBV13, with TRBD2 identical over 10 bases. Germline CDR1 is PRHDT and CDR2 is FYEKMQ (reference sequence). CDR3 length equals 18 residues. V lost 4 bases, J lost 4 bases, and 14 bases stayed unmatched. The CDR3 bases are TGTGCCAGCAGCTCATGGGGGGAAGCGGGGGGGCCGTCAGATACGCAGTATTTT. This sequence encodes CASSSWGEAGGPSDTQYF.

The J gene is TRBJ2-1, the V gene TRBV19; no firm D call. V was trimmed by 3 bases and J by 3 bases, leaving 12 bases between them. This CDR3 is 15 amino acids long. From germline, CDR1 is LNHDA and CDR2 SQIVND (reference sequence). The CDR3 region is CASSMFWPLYNEQFF. The CDR3 bases are TGTGCCAGTAGTATGTTCTGGCCCCTCTACAATGAGCAGTTCTTC.

The genes are TRBV19 and TRBJ1-5; TRBD1 is a possible D gene (5 bases). Germline V gene sequence: CDR1 LNHDA, CDR2 SQIVND (reference sequence). The V end lost 2 bases, the J end lost 5 bases, and 25 bases lay between the germline ends. This CDR3 has 19 residues. CDR3 loop: CASSIRTYPLQINYQPQHF. The CDR3 bases are TGTGCCAGTAGTATACGGACATATCCACTTCAGATTAATTATCAGCCCCAGCATTTT.

The CDR3 loop is CAIRSGGADTQYF. Here the CDR3 DNA reads TGTGCCATCAGATCGGGGGGCGCAGATACGCAGTATTTT. This chain uses TRBV10-3 with TRBJ2-3, with D tentatively TRBD2 (7 bases). The germline gives CDR1 ENHRY, CDR2 SYGVKD. This CDR3 contains 13 residues. Trimming pared 6 bases from V and 4 bases from J, leaving 11 bases between.

The chain is built from TRBV10-1 and TRBJ2-2, with a weak D call TRBD2 (5 bases). The CDR3 totals 13 residues. Trimming took off 6 bases at V and 3 bases at J, with 8 bases between the two ends. Germline V gene lookup returns CDR1 WNHNN and CDR2 SYGVQD (reference sequence). The CDR3 DNA sequence: TGCGCCAGCAGCCCCGGGGACACCGGGGAGCTGTTTTTT. This encodes CASSPGDTGELFF.

V and J are TRBV29-1 and TRBJ1-2; 8 nucleotides line up with TRBD1. This CDR3 comprises 13 residues. The V and J ends lost 0 bases and 10 bases, in that order; junction bases with no gene match: 7. Germline-derived CDR1 and CDR2 are SQVTM and ANQGSEA. This CDR3 is CSVEETGAGDYTF. The CDR3 region has the DNA TGCAGCGTTGAAGAGACAGGGGCTGGAGACTACACCTTC.

In the case of this clone: With a far larger clone one base away, a read error is the likely cause. In the same sample, other DNA sequences code for this CDR3. The chain recombines TRBV7-9 with TRBJ2-2; 8 bases match TRBD1. The CDR3 contains 16 residues. Germline V gene sequence: CDR1 SEHNR, CDR2 FQNEAQ (reference sequence). Losses at the gene ends were 5 bases for V and 3 bases for J; bases not matched to a gene: 8. CDR3 nucleotide sequence: TGTGCCAGCAGCCAAGACTCGACAGGGGACACCGGGGAGCTGTTTTTT. Its translation: CASSQDSTGDTGELFF.

The rearrangement joins TRBV19 to TRBJ1-5; TRBD1 aligns across 7 bases. The CDR3 has 15 amino acids. Per the germline V gene, CDR1 is LNHDA and CDR2 is SQIVND (reference sequence). The V gene end was trimmed by 4 bases and the J gene end by 5 bases; junction bases not matched to a gene: 8. The CDR3 here is CASSNPGQTYQPQHF. The CDR3 coding sequence is TGTGCCAGTAGTAATCCGGGACAGACATATCAGCCCCAGCATTTT.

This chain uses TRBV28 with TRBJ2-7; 8 bases align to TRBD1. V was pared by 3 bases and J by 1 base, with 5 bases of the junction left unmatched. Germline values: CDR1 MDHEN, CDR2 SYDVKM. This CDR3 has 15 residues. Written as DNA, the CDR3 is TGTGCCAGCAGTTTCCAGACAGGGGCTTCCTACGAGCAGTACTTC. As protein: CASSFQTGASYEQYF.

This clone was seen a handful of times. The gene calls are TRBV7-3 and TRBJ2-3, with D perhaps being TRBD1 or TRBD2 (5 bases each). V was trimmed by 2 bases and J by 7 bases, leaving 16 bases between them. This CDR3 region has 15 residues. CDR1 SGHTA and CDR2 FQGTGA come from the germline V gene. The CDR3 DNA reads TGTGCCAGCAGCTTATCTTCCGGGGACCCTAATACGCAGTATTTT. Translation gives CASSLSSGDPNTQYF.

The chain carries TRBV9 and TRBJ2-2; a possible D gene is TRBD2 (5 bases). The V gene lost 3 bases and the J gene lost 4 bases, with 10 bases spanning the gap. The CDR3 consists of 14 residues. The germline V gene has CDR1 SGDLS and CDR2 YYNGEE. In DNA, the CDR3 is TGTGCCAGCAGCGACTGGGCGGGCACCGGGGAGCTGTTTTTT. Protein product: CASSDWAGTGELFF.

Of note for this clone: Its ends do not fully match the called genes, so a read error is possible. The CDR3 reads CASSGDIYEQYF. CDR3 nucleotides: TGTGCCAGCAGCGGGGACATCTACGAGCAGTACTTC. This sequence joins TRBV4-1 and TRBJ2-7, with D possibly matching TRBD2 (7 bases). CDR1 is MGHRA, CDR2 YSYEKL, per germline. The CDR3 totals 12 residues.

The CDR3 spells CASRGVATNEKLFF. The DNA of the CDR3 is TGTGCCAGCAGGGGGGTTGCAACTAATGAAAAACTGTTTTTT. The V and J genes are TRBV6-1 and TRBJ1-4; D is possibly TRBD1 (5 bases). The V gene's germline CDR1 is MNHNS and CDR2 SASEGT. The CDR3 is 14 residues long. The V end lost 6 bases, the J end lost 0 bases, and 8 bases lay between the germline ends.

The chain uses TRBV11-2 and TRBJ2-2; the D gene is possibly TRBD2 (5 bases). This CDR3 contains 14 residues. Germline V gene data show CDR1 as SGHAT and CDR2 as FQNNGV. The germline V and J ends were trimmed by 3 bases and 5 bases, with 10 bases remaining between them. CDR3 DNA sequence: TGTGCCAGCAGCTTGGGAACGGGGACCGGGGAGCTGTTTTTT. It specifies CASSLGTGTGELFF.

CDR3 nucleotides: TGCGCCAGCAGCTTGTATCCGGCGGGTGGTGGAGATACGCAGTATTTT. Translating gives CASSLYPAGGGDTQYF. The rearrangement joins TRBV5-1 to TRBJ2-3; the D gene is possibly TRBD2 (5 bases). V was pared by 1 base and J by 5 bases, with 17 bases between. The V gene's germline CDR1 is SGHRS and CDR2 YFSETQ. This CDR3 spans 16 amino acids.

The V and J genes are TRBV19 and TRBJ2-1; perhaps TRBD2 as D (5 bases). V was cut by 3 bases and J by 5 bases, with 17 bases left in between. Germline V gene data show CDR1 as LNHDA and CDR2 as SQIVND (reference sequence). This CDR3 comprises 16 residues. CDR3 amino acids: CASSMAAGGRDNEQFF. In DNA form, the CDR3 reads TGTGCCAGTAGTATGGCTGCGGGCGGGCGGGACAATGAGCAGTTCTTC.

This chain links TRBV2 with TRBJ2-1, with unresolved D. The CDR3 is 16 residues long. The V end lost 8 bases, the J end lost 2 bases, and 19 bases lay between the germline ends. The germline CDR1 and CDR2 sequences are SNHLY and FYNNEI. CDR3 sequence reads: CASLAKRPRPYNEQFF. The CDR3 DNA follows: TGTGCCAGCCTCGCCAAGAGGCCGAGGCCCTACAATGAGCAGTTCTTC.

The chain joins TRBV15 to TRBJ2-7; 9 bases match TRBD1. Per the germline V gene, CDR1 is LNHNV and CDR2 is YYDKDF (reference sequence). V shed 5 bases and J 2 bases; nucleotides not matched to a gene: 1. This CDR3 is built from 13 residues. Here the CDR3 reads CATSWDRAYEQYF. The CDR3 region has the DNA TGTGCCACCAGCTGGGACAGGGCCTACGAGCAGTACTTC.

V and J are TRBV18 and TRBJ2-1, with TRBD2 identical over 11 bases. The trim removed 2 bases at V and 0 bases at J, leaving 0 bases unmatched. This CDR3 contains 16 residues. CDR1 and CDR2 (germline): KGHSH, LQKENI. The CDR3 sequence: CASSPGTSGSYNEQFF. In DNA form, the CDR3 reads TGTGCCAGCTCACCAGGGACTAGCGGCTCCTACAATGAGCAGTTCTTC.

This clone has just one count. The V call is TRBV6-1, the J call TRBJ2-1; D is uncertain. The CDR3 loop spans 12 amino acids. Between the trimmed V and J ends, which lost 3 bases and 7 bases, there was a span of 7 bases. Germline V gene data show CDR1 as MNHNS and CDR2 as SASEGT. This chain's CDR3 is CASSDPGNEQFF. DNA of the CDR3: TGTGCCAGCAGTGATCCTGGGAATGAGCAGTTCTTC.

The chain uses TRBV5-6 and TRBJ1-5; maybe TRBD1 (6 bases). Germline V gene data show CDR1 as SGHDT and CDR2 as YYEEEE. The V end was cut by 4 bases, the J end by 4 bases, with 15 bases between. CDR3 size: 15 residues. CDR3 loop: CASSLTGNPNQPQHF. The DNA of the CDR3 is TGTGCCAGCAGCCTCACAGGGAACCCGAATCAGCCCCAGCATTTT.

This chain joins TRBV14 and TRBJ2-2, with TRBD1 matching over 10 bases. The V segment lost 1 base and the J segment 5 bases; nucleotides outside the gene matches: 4. The CDR3 runs to 16 residues. Germline V gene sequence: CDR1 SGHDN, CDR2 FVKESK. CDR3 sequence (DNA): TGTGCCAGCAGCCAAGTCCGGACAGGGGGGACCGGGGAGCTGTTTTTT. It codes for CASSQVRTGGTGELFF. Together with reference TRBV14 and TRBJ2-2, the CDR3 gives the full variable domain: EAGVTQFPSHSVIEKGQTVTLRCDPISGHDNLYWYRRVMGKEIKFLLHFVKESKQDESGMPNNRFLAERTGGTYSTLKVQPAELEDSGVYFCASSQVRTGGTGELFFGEGSRLTVL.